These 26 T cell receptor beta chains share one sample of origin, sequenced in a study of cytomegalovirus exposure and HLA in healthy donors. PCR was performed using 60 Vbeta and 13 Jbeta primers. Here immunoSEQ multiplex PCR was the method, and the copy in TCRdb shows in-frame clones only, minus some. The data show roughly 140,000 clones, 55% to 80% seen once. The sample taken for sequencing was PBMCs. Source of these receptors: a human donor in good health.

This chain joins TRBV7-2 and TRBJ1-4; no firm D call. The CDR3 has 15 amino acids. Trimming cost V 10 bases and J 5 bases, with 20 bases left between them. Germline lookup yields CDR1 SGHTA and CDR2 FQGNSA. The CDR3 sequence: CATSKRRGGNEKLFF. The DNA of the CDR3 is TGTGCCACGTCCAAACGTCGGGGAGGGAATGAAAAACTGTTTTTT.

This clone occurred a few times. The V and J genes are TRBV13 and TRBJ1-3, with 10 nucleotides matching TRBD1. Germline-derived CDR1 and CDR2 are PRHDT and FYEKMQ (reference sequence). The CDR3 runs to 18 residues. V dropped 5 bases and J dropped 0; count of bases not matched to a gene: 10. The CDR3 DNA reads TGTGCCAGCAGCCGGTCGGCGGGGACAGGGGACTCTGGAAACACCATATATTTT. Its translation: CASSRSAGTGDSGNTIYF. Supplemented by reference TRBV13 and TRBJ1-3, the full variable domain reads AAGVIQSPRHLIKEKRETATLKCYPIPRHDTVYWYQQGPGQDPQFLISFYEKMQSDKGSIPDRFSAQQFSDYHSELNMSSLELGDSALYFCASSRSAGTGDSGNTIYFGEGSWLTVV.

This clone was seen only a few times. The CDR3 region is CASRIRTEETGELFF. CDR3 DNA sequence: TGTGCCAGCAGAATTCGGACAGAAGAGACCGGGGAGCTGTTTTTT. The chain carries TRBV6-5 and TRBJ2-2; D may be TRBD1 (6 bases). Trimming stripped 6 bases from V and 5 bases from J, with 16 bases between. This CDR3 region has 15 residues. Germline V CDR1 and CDR2: MNHEY, SVGAGI.

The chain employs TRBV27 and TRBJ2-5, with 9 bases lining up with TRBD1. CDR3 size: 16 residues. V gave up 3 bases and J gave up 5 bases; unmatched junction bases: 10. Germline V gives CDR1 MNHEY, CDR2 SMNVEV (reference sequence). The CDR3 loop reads CASSLGGQGLFETQYF. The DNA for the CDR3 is TGTGCCAGCAGTTTGGGAGGACAGGGGCTGTTTGAGACCCAGTACTTC.

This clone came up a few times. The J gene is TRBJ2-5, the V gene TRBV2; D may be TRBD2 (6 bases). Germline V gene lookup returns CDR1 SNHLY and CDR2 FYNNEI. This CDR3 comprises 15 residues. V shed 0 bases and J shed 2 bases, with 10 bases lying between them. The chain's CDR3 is CASSEAWREQETQYF. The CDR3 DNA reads TGTGCCAGCAGTGAAGCCTGGCGGGAACAAGAGACCCAGTACTTC. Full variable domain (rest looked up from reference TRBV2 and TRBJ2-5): EPEVTQTPSHQVTQMGQEVILRCVPISNHLYFYWYRQILGQKVEFLVSFYNNEISEKSEIFDDQFSVERPDGSNFTLKIRSTKLEDSAMYFCASSEAWREQETQYFGPGTRLLVL.

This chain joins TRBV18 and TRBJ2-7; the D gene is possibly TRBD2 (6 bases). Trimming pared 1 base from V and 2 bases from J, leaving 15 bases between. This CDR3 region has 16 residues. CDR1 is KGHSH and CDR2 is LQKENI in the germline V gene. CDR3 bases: TGTGCCAGCTCACCACTCCAGCGGGCTCCTACCTACGAGCAGTACTTC. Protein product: CASSPLQRAPTYEQYF.

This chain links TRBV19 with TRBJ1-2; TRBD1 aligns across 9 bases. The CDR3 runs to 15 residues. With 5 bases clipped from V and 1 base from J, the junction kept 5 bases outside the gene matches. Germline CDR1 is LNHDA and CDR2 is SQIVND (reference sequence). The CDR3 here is CASSPRDRVNYGYTF. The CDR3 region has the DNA TGTGCCAGTAGTCCGAGGGACAGGGTTAACTATGGCTACACCTTC.

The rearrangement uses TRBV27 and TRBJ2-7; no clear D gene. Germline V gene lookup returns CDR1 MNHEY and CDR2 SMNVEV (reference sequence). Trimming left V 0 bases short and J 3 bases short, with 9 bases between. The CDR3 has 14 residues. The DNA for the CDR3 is TGTGCCAGCAGTTTATCGGGCTTCCTCTACGAGCAGTACTTC. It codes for CASSLSGFLYEQYF.

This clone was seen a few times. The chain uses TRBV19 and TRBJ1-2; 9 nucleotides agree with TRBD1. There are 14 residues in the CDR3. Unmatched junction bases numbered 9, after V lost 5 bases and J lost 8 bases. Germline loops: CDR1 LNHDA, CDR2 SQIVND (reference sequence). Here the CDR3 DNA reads TGTGCCAGTAGTCCCTGGACAGGGGAGAGCGGCTACACCTTC. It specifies CASSPWTGESGYTF.

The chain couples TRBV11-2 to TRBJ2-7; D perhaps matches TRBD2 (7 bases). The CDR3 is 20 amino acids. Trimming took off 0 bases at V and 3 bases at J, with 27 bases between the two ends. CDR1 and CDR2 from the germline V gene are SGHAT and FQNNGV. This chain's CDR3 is CASSLDRRAGAGRVVYEQYF. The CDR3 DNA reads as TGTGCCAGCAGCTTAGATCGTCGGGCGGGGGCTGGCAGGGTTGTCTACGAGCAGTACTTC.

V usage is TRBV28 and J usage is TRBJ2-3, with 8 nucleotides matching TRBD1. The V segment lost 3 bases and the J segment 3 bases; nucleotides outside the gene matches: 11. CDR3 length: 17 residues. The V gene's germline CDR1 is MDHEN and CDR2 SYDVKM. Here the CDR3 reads CASSFRWRGDRTDTQYF. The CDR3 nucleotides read TGTGCCAGCAGTTTTCGGTGGAGGGGGGACAGGACAGATACGCAGTATTTT.

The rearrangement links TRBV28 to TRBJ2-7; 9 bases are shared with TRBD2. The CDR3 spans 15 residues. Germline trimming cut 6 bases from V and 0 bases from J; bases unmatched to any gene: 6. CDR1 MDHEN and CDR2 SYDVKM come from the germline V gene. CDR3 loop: CASSPTSGRSYEQYF. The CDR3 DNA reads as TGTGCCAGCAGCCCCACTAGCGGGCGCTCCTACGAGCAGTACTTC.

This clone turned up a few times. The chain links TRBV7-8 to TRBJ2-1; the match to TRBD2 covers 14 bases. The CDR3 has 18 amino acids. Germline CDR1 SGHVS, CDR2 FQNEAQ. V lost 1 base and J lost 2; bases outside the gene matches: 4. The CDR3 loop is CASSLGGLAGVAYNEQFF. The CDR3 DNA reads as TGTGCCAGCAGCTTAGGGGGACTAGCGGGAGTAGCCTACAATGAGCAGTTCTTC.

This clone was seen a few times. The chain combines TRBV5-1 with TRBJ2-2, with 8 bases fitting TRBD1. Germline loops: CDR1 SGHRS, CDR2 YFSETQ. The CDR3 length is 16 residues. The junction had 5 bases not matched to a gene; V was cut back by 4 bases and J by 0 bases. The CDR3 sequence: CASSGGQGPNTGELFF. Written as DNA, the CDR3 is TGCGCCAGCAGCGGCGGACAGGGACCGAACACCGGGGAGCTGTTTTTT.

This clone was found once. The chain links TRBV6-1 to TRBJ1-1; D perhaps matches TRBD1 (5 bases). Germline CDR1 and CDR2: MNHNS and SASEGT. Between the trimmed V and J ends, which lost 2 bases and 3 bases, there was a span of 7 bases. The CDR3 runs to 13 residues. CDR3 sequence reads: CASSEQGYTEAFF. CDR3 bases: TGTGCCAGCAGTGAACAGGGTTACACTGAAGCTTTCTTT.

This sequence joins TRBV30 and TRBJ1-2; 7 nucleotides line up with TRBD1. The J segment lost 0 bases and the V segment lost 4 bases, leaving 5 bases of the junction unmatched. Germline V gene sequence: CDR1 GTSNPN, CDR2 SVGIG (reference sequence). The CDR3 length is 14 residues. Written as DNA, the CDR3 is TGTGCCTGGACGAGGGACAGAGCTAACTATGGCTACACCTTC. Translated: CAWTRDRANYGYTF.

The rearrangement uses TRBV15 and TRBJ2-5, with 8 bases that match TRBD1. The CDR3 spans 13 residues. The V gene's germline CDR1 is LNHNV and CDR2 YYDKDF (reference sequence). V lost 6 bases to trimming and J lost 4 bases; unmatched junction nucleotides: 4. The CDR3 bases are TGTGCCACCAGTAGACAGGGGTTAGAGACCCAGTACTTC. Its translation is CATSRQGLETQYF.

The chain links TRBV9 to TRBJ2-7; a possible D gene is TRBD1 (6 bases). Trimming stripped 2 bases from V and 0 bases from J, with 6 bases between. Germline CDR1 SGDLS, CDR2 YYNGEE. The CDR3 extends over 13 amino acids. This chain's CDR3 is CASSVDSSYEQYF. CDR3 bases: TGTGCCAGCAGCGTGGACAGCTCCTACGAGCAGTACTTC.

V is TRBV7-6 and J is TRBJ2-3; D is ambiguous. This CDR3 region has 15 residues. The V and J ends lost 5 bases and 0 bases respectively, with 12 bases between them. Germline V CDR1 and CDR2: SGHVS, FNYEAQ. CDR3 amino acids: CASSQAPSSTDTQYF. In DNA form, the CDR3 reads TGTGCCAGCAGCCAAGCACCGTCGAGCACAGATACGCAGTATTTT.

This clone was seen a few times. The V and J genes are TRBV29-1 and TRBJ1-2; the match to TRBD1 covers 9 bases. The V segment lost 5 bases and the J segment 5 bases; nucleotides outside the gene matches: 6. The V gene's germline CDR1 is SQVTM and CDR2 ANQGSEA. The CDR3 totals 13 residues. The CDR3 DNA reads TGCAGCGTTAAGGGACAGGGTTGGTATGGCTACACCTTC. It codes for CSVKGQGWYGYTF.

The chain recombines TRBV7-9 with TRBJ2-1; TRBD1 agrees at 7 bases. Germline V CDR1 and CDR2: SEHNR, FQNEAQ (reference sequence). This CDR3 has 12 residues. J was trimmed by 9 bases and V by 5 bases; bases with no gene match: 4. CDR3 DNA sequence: TGTGCCAGCAGCCGGGGACAGCTTGAGCAGTTCTTC. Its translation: CASSRGQLEQFF.

The CDR3 coding sequence is TGTGCCAGTAGTACAACAGGGGGCGCTCGGGAGACCCAGTACTTC. Translating it yields CASSTTGGARETQYF. The chain recombines TRBV19 with TRBJ2-5, with 9 bases fitting TRBD1. The V and J ends lost 4 bases and 5 bases, in that order; junction bases with no gene match: 8. Germline CDR1 is LNHDA and CDR2 is SQIVND (reference sequence). The CDR3 consists of 15 residues. Filled out from reference TRBV19 and TRBJ2-5, the complete variable domain reads DGGITQSPKYLFRKEGQNVTLSCEQNLNHDAMYWYRQDPGQGLRLIYYSQIVNDFQKGDIAEGYSVSREKKESFPLTVTSAQKNPTAFYLCASSTTGGARETQYFGPGTRLLVL.

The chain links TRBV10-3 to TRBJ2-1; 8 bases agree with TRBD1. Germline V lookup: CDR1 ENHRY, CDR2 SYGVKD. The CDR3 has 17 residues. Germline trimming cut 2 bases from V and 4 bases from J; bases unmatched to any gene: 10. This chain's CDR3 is CAISENILRTGYNEQFF. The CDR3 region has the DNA TGTGCCATCAGTGAGAATATTCTCAGGACAGGGTACAATGAGCAGTTCTTC.

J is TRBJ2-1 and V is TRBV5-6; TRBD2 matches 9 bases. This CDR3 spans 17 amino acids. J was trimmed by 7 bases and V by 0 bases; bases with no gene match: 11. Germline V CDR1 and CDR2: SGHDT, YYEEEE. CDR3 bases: TGTGCCAGCAGCTTGGAAGGGGGAGCGGGGGGCATAAATGAGCAGTTCTTC. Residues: CASSLEGGAGGINEQFF.

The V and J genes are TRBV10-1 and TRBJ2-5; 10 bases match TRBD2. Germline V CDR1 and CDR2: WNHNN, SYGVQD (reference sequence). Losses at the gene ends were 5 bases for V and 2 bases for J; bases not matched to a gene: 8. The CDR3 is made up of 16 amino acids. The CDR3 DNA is TGCGCCAGCAGTTTCCTAGCGGGAGAGTATCAAGAGACCCAGTACTTC. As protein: CASSFLAGEYQETQYF.

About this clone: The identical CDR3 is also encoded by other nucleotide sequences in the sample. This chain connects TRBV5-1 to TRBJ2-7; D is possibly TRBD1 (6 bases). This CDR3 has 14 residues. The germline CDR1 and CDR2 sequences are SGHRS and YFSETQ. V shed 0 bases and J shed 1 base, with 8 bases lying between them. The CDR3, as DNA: TGCGCCAGCAGCTTGGGTCAGGGGTCCTACGAGCAGTACTTC. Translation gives CASSLGQGSYEQYF.